The 24 T cell receptor beta chains presented below share a single source sample, sequenced in a study of CD8+ T cells in alopecia areata. Sequencing relied on a cDNA template that was reverse transcribed from extracted RNA. Using immunoSEQ multiplex PCR, the repertoire was profiled, and TCRdb retains in-frame clones only, with some absent. The sample has more than 95,000 clones; approximately 59% are singletons. Sample treatment: oral pan-JAK inhibitor, 5-10 mg twice daily. The sample here was CD8+ T cells sorted from blood, taken at week 4, from a patient treated with tofacitinib. The receptors stem from a human donor with alopecia areata.

The chain is built from TRBV29-1 and TRBJ2-5, with 8 nucleotides matching TRBD2. Gene TRBJ2-7 matches the end of the DNA better, so the J call may be wrong. Germline assignment: CDR1 SQVTM and CDR2 ANQGSEA. CDR3 length: 15 amino acids. The CDR3 spells CSVVVAGRIDYEQYF. For the CDR3, the DNA is TGCAGCGTTGTAGTAGCGGGGCGGATCGATTACGAGCAGTACTTC.

The chain recombines TRBV29-1 with TRBJ1-2; maybe TRBD1 (5 bases). This CDR3 region has 14 residues. Trimming took 3 bases from V and 6 from J, leaving 17 bases between them. Germline loops: CDR1 SQVTM, CDR2 ANQGSEA. The DNA for the CDR3 is TGCAGCGTTGAGCAGGGAATAGAACCCAATGGCTACACCTTC. Encoded protein: CSVEQGIEPNGYTF.

The genes are TRBV29-1 and TRBJ2-5; unclear D gene. CDR3 length: 10 residues. Germline V gene lookup returns CDR1 SQVTM and CDR2 ANQGSEA. Between the trimmed V and J ends, which lost 7 bases and 7 bases, there was a span of 10 bases. For the CDR3, the DNA is TGCAGCGCTTTACCGGGGACCCAGTACTTC. Its translation: CSALPGTQYF.

The chain carries TRBV23-1 and TRBJ1-6; D remains unclear. TRBV23-1 is labeled an ORF, and its function is uncertain. CDR3 length: 12 residues. V was shortened by 0 bases and J by 9 bases, with 3 bases between the two germline ends. CDR3 region: CASSQSPSPLHF. The CDR3 nucleotides read TGCGCCAGCAGTCAATCTCCTTCACCCCTCCACTTT.

This rearrangement joins TRBV15 to TRBJ2-1, with D possibly being TRBD2 (6 bases). The CDR3 runs 12 residues. CDR1 LNHNV and CDR2 YYDKDF come from the germline V gene (reference sequence). The V end lost 2 bases, the J end lost 10 bases, and 9 bases lay between the germline ends. The CDR3 DNA reads as TGTGCCACCAGCAGACAAGGAGGGGAGCAGTTCTTC. Protein product: CATSRQGGEQFF. The full variable domain, with the rest looked up from reference TRBV15 and TRBJ2-1, is DAMVIQNPRYQVTQFGKPVTLSCSQTLNHNVMYWYQQKSSQAPKLLFHYYDKDFNNEADTPDNFQSRRPNTSFCFLDIRSPGLGDTAMYLCATSRQGGEQFFGPGTRLTVL.

The chain links TRBV7-9 to TRBJ2-3; tentative D call: TRBD2 (7 bases). Between the trimmed V and J ends, which lost 3 bases and 1 base, there was a span of 11 bases. Germline CDR1 reads SEHNR; CDR2 reads FQNEAQ (reference sequence). This CDR3 contains 15 residues. The CDR3 coding sequence is TGTGCCAGCAGCTTGTTCGGGGGGCGCACAGATACGCAGTATTTT. The encoded protein is CASSLFGGRTDTQYF. The full variable domain, rest sourced from reference TRBV7-9 and TRBJ2-3, is DTGVSQNPRHKITKRGQNVTFRCDPISEHNRLYWYRQTLGQGPEFLTYFQNEAQLEKSRLLSDRFSAERPKGSFSTLEIQRTEQGDSAMYLCASSLFGGRTDTQYFGPGTRLTVL.

This clone was seen a single time. The J gene is TRBJ1-2, the V gene TRBV9, with 8 positions matching TRBD1. Germline V gene lookup returns CDR1 SGDLS and CDR2 YYNGEE. Trimming took 0 bases from V and 3 from J; bases not matched to a gene: 4. The CDR3 has 15 amino acids. CDR3 in amino acids: CASSVADREYYGYTF. The CDR3 bases are TGTGCCAGCAGCGTAGCGGACAGGGAGTACTATGGCTACACCTTC.

V is TRBV9 and J is TRBJ1-5; TRBD1 is a possible D gene (6 bases). V lost 3 bases to trimming and J lost 5 bases, with 9 bases between them. Germline V lookup: CDR1 SGDLS, CDR2 YYNGEE. CDR3 size: 13 residues. CDR3 nucleotides: TGTGCCAGCAGCGGAGGGGGGGATCAGCCCCAGCATTTT. Its translation: CASSGGGDQPQHF.

The CDR3 region has the DNA TGTGCCTGGGACGAGGAGTCTAACTATGGCTACACCTTC. It is translated as CAWDEESNYGYTF. The chain uses TRBV30 and TRBJ1-2, with D unresolved. The germline V gene has CDR1 GTSNPN and CDR2 SVGIG (reference sequence). Deletions cut 5 bases from V and 0 bases from J, with 10 bases between. The CDR3 runs 13 residues.

The chain has TRBV30 and TRBJ2-1; 9 bases agree with TRBD1. Losses at the gene ends were 3 bases for V and 2 bases for J; bases not matched to a gene: 2. The germline V gene encodes CDR1 GTSNPN and CDR2 SVGIG (reference sequence). This CDR3 is built from 14 residues. The CDR3 reads CAWRGQGTYNEQFF. The CDR3 DNA reads as TGTGCCTGGAGGGGACAGGGAACCTACAATGAGCAGTTCTTC.

CDR3 bases: TGTGCCTGGAGTATGAGGTCGGCAGATACGCAGTATTTT. Protein: CAWSMRSADTQYF. This chain uses TRBV30 with TRBJ2-3; D is ambiguous. V gave up 2 bases and J gave up 4 bases, with 10 bases separating them. The germline CDR1 and CDR2 sequences are GTSNPN and SVGIG (reference sequence). The CDR3 has 13 amino acids.

This clone came up a few times. The V call is TRBV10-3, the J call TRBJ2-5, with TRBD1 identical over 7 bases. Germline CDR1 reads ENHRY; CDR2 reads SYGVKD. CDR3 length: 15 amino acids. V was clipped by 6 bases and J by 2 bases; unmatched bases: 9. CDR3 DNA sequence: TGTGCCATCAGCGAACTAGGGACAGCACAAGAGACCCAGTACTTC. It encodes CAISELGTAQETQYF.

This clone appeared a few times. The chain uses TRBV29-1 and TRBJ2-1; 9 bases agree with TRBD1. Germline CDR1 reads SQVTM; CDR2 reads ANQGSEA. The CDR3 runs to 15 residues. V gave up 6 bases and J gave up 10 bases; unmatched junction bases: 16. The CDR3 here is CSVYHRDRVVREQFF. In nucleotides, the CDR3 is TGCAGCGTCTACCACCGGGACAGGGTTGTTCGGGAGCAGTTCTTC.

The chain carries TRBV27 and TRBJ1-5; D is unclear. Germline V gives CDR1 MNHEY, CDR2 SMNVEV (reference sequence). Trimming took off 0 bases at V and 7 bases at J, with 4 bases between the two ends. The CDR3 runs to 12 residues. CDR3 coding DNA: TGTGCCAGCAGTTTATCGAGCCAGCCCCAGCATTTT. Translation gives CASSLSSQPQHF.

V gene TRBV29-1 combines with J gene TRBJ2-5; 7 positions match TRBD2. From germline, CDR1 is SQVTM and CDR2 ANQGSEA. The trim removed 1 base at V and 5 bases at J, leaving 4 bases unmatched. The CDR3 has 13 residues. CDR3 nucleotide sequence: TGCAGCGTTGAAGGGACTAGGTTGGAGACCCAGTACTTC. Translated: CSVEGTRLETQYF.

V is TRBV6-6 and J is TRBJ2-1; 8 bases match TRBD2. Trimming cost V 6 bases and J 9 bases; bases outside gene matches: 10. The CDR3 covers 14 residues. The V gene's germline CDR1 is MNHNY and CDR2 SVGAGI (reference sequence). CDR3 in DNA: TGTGCCAGCAGGCCAGGCGGGGGGCCGAGTGAGCAGTTCTTC. Protein product: CASRPGGGPSEQFF.

The chain recombines TRBV5-6 with TRBJ2-3, with D unclear. Per the germline V gene, CDR1 is SGHDT and CDR2 is YYEEEE. Deletions cut 0 bases from V and 1 base from J, with 6 bases between. CDR3 length: 14 amino acids. CDR3 protein: CASSLGGGTDTQYF. Here the CDR3 DNA reads TGTGCCAGCAGCTTGGGTGGGGGCACAGATACGCAGTATTTT.

This clone was seen more than once but under ten times. The V call is TRBV28, the J call TRBJ2-3, with 10 positions matching TRBD1. The CDR3 runs 14 residues. Germline values: CDR1 MDHEN, CDR2 SYDVKM. V shed 3 bases, J shed 6 bases, and the junction held 3 bases outside the gene matches. For the CDR3, the DNA is TGTGCCAGCAGTTTTACGGGACAGGGGGATACGCAGTATTTT. Protein product: CASSFTGQGDTQYF.

This clone was seen a handful of times. This rearrangement joins TRBV7-2 to TRBJ1-1, with TRBD1 matching 7 bases. The CDR3 loop spans 12 amino acids. Germline V gene sequence: CDR1 SGHTA, CDR2 FQGNSA. The V and J ends lost 6 bases and 7 bases, in that order; junction bases with no gene match: 5. This CDR3 reads CASRPTGSEAFF. CDR3 coding DNA: TGTGCCAGCAGGCCGACAGGGAGTGAAGCTTTCTTT. The complete variable domain, with remaining parts taken from reference TRBV7-2 and TRBJ1-1, reads GAGVSQSPSNKVTEKGKDVELRCDPISGHTALYWYRQSLGQGLEFLIYFQGNSAPDKSGLPSDRFSAERTGGSVSTLTIQRTQQEDSAVYLCASRPTGSEAFFGQGTRLTVV.

This chain joins TRBV21-1 and TRBJ2-7; TRBD2 is the table's D call and was not checked against the DNA. TRBV21-1 is a listed pseudogene. This CDR3 is built from 15 residues. The CDR3: CASSKRGRGSYEQYF. The CDR3 bases are TGTGCCAGCAGCAAACGGGGGCGGGGGAGCTACGAGCAGTACTTC.

The gene calls are TRBV13 and TRBJ2-7; 8 nucleotides line up with TRBD1. Per germline, CDR1 PRHDT and CDR2 FYEKMQ (reference sequence). The ends lost 5 bases at V and 2 bases at J; junction bases unmatched: 5. The CDR3 covers 14 residues. The DNA for the CDR3 is TGTGCCAGCAGCACCAGGACAGGGCCCTACGAGCAGTACTTC. This gives the protein CASSTRTGPYEQYF.

In this sample, this clone turned up once. This chain joins TRBV27 and TRBJ2-7; TRBD1 agrees at 12 bases. The germline CDR1 and CDR2 sequences are MNHEY and SMNVEV (reference sequence). The CDR3 contains 15 residues. V shed 6 bases, J shed 4 bases, and the junction held 7 bases outside the gene matches. CDR3 coding DNA: TGTGCCAGCAGACCTGGGACAGGGGGCCGTTACGAGCAGTACTTC. Translation: CASRPGTGGRYEQYF.

Only one count was recorded for this clone. V gene TRBV6-5 combines with J gene TRBJ2-7; D possibly corresponds to TRBD2 (7 bases). Trimming removed 5 bases from V and 3 bases from J, with 11 bases in between. Germline values: CDR1 MNHEY, CDR2 SVGAGI. The CDR3 loop spans 13 amino acids. The CDR3, as DNA: TGTGCCAGCAGTACAGGGACTATCTACGAGCAGTACTTC. This codes for CASSTGTIYEQYF.

This clone was counted only a few times. The J gene is TRBJ2-3, the V gene TRBV7-9; D is ambiguous. There are 13 residues in the CDR3. CDR1 and CDR2 (germline): SEHNR, FQNEAQ (reference sequence). Trimming cost V 5 bases and J 4 bases, with 10 bases left between them. The DNA of the CDR3 is TGTGCCAGCAGCGAGGCAGGATCAGATACGCAGTATTTT. This translates into CASSEAGSDTQYF.